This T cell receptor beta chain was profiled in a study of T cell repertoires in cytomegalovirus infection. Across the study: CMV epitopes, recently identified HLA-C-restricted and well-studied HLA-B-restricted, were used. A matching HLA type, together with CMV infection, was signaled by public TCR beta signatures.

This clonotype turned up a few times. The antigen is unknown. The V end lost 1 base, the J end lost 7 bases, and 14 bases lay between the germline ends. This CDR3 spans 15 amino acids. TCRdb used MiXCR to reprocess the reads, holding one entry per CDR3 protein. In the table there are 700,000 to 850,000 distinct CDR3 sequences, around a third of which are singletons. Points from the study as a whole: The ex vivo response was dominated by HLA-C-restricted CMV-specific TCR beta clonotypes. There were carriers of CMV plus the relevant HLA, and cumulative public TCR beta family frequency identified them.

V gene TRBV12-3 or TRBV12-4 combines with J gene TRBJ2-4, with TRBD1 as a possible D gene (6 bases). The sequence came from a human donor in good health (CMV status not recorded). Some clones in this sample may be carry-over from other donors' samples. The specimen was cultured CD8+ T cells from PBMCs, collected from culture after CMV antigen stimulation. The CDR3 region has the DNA TGTGCCAGCAGTTTAGAAGCAGGGGTTGGGAACATTCAGTACTTC. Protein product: CASSLEAGVGNIQYF.